This passage covers 20 T cell receptor beta chains from one sample sequenced in a study of Graves' ophthalmopathy and Graves' hyperthyroidism. Amplification targeted the TCR beta CDR3 regions, with RNA transcripts as the source material. Second-round multiplex PCR followed a first-round RT-PCR using HTBI primers. TCRdb recomputed calls from the multiplex PCR reads with MiXCR, one row per CDR3 protein. Of approximately 150,000 distinct CDR3 sequences in the sample, around 39% are singletons; the top ten hold 7.5% to 10%. Sequencing used peripheral blood. The source is a man under 40 with Graves' ophthalmopathy.

Only one count was recorded for this clonotype. The gene calls are TRBV6-1 and TRBJ2-5; maybe TRBD1 (6 bases). Germline V gene lookup returns CDR1 MNHNS and CDR2 SASEGT. Trimming pared 6 bases from V and 0 bases from J, leaving 11 bases between. This CDR3 is built from 14 residues. The CDR3 loop reads CASRRRTDQETQYF. As DNA, the CDR3 is TGTGCCAGCAGGCGAAGGACAGACCAAGAGACCCAGTACTTC.

There are many counts of this clonotype. The CDR3, as DNA: TGTGCCAGCAGCCCCTCCGGAGGGGGAAGCTACGAGCAGTACTTC. This gives the protein CASSPSGGGSYEQYF. V and J are TRBV9 and TRBJ2-7, with D tentatively TRBD1 or TRBD2 (6 bases each). The CDR3 has 15 amino acids. Trimming took off 4 bases at V and 3 bases at J, with 17 bases between the two ends. CDR1 and CDR2 from the germline V gene are SGDLS and YYNGEE.

This clonotype came up many times. V is TRBV6-2 or TRBV6-3 and J is TRBJ1-1, with D tentatively TRBD1 (5 bases). The V gene's germline CDR1 is MNHEY and CDR2 SVGEGT. Trimming took off 3 bases at V and 0 bases at J, with 14 bases between the two ends. The CDR3 has 16 amino acids. CDR3 residues: CASSYGGDPMNTEAFF. CDR3 coding DNA: TGTGCCAGCAGTTATGGGGGGGACCCTATGAACACTGAAGCTTTCTTT.

This clonotype was detected ten times or more. V is TRBV7-9 and J is TRBJ1-3; weak D call: TRBD1 (5 bases). This CDR3 is 14 amino acids long. Germline V gene data show CDR1 as SEHNR and CDR2 as FQNEAQ (reference sequence). V dropped 5 bases and J dropped 8 bases, with 16 bases sitting between them. In nucleotides, the CDR3 is TGTGCCAGCAGCCCAGGGTCTACCCCCCACACCATATATTTT. This gives the protein CASSPGSTPHTIYF. The whole variable domain, filled in from reference TRBV7-9 and TRBJ1-3, reads DTGVSQNPRHKITKRGQNVTFRCDPISEHNRLYWYRQTLGQGPEFLTYFQNEAQLEKSRLLSDRFSAERPKGSFSTLEIQRTEQGDSAMYLCASSPGSTPHTIYFGEGSWLTVV.

This clonotype was seen ten or more times. The chain combines TRBV15 with TRBJ2-2; the D is unclear. The CDR3 has 16 amino acids. V was cut by 7 bases and J by 6 bases, with 21 bases left in between. Per germline, CDR1 LNHNV and CDR2 YYDKDF (reference sequence). In DNA form, the CDR3 reads TGTGCCACCAAACGTCCGGGCCGGAGATCCCCCGGGGAGCTGTTTTTT. This sequence encodes CATKRPGRRSPGELFF.

There are many counts of this clonotype. This chain links TRBV2 with TRBJ1-6; D ambiguous. The V gene's germline CDR1 is SNHLY and CDR2 FYNNEI. Trimming took off 5 bases at V and 11 bases at J, with 13 bases between the two ends. This CDR3 has 13 amino acids. The chain's CDR3 is CASSPSYPPPLHF. CDR3 nucleotide sequence: TGTGCCAGCAGTCCCTCTTACCCCCCACCCCTCCACTTT.

This clonotype occurred many times. This chain connects TRBV5-1 to TRBJ2-7, with TRBD2 matching over 8 bases. Germline assignment: CDR1 SGHRS and CDR2 YFSETQ. After removal of 2 bases from V and 5 bases from J, the junction contained 0 bases not matched to a gene. The CDR3 is 12 residues long. The DNA for the CDR3 is TGCGCCAGCAGCTTCGGGGGGGACGAGCAGTACTTC. Protein sequence: CASSFGGDEQYF.

The J gene is TRBJ1-1, the V gene TRBV6-4, with D possibly being TRBD1 (6 bases). The germline V gene encodes CDR1 MRHNA and CDR2 SNTAGT. CDR3 length: 14 residues. V was pared by 6 bases and J by 1 base, with 12 bases between. The chain's CDR3 is CASSPAGENTEAFF. The CDR3 DNA sequence: TGTGCCAGCAGCCCGGCAGGGGAGAACACTGAAGCTTTCTTT.

V and J are TRBV12-3 or TRBV12-4 and TRBJ2-5; the D is unclear. This CDR3 comprises 16 residues. V lost 0 bases to trimming and J lost 3 bases, with 14 bases between them. This CDR3 reads CASSLALTGREETQYF. Here the CDR3 DNA reads TGTGCCAGCAGTTTAGCGCTAACGGGCAGAGAAGAGACCCAGTACTTC.

Only one count was recorded for this clonotype. V gene TRBV5-4 combines with J gene TRBJ1-1; D unresolved. V was cut by 4 bases and J by 5 bases, with 9 bases left in between. CDR3 length equals 12 residues. Germline CDR1 SGHNT, CDR2 YYREEE (reference sequence). CDR3 nucleotide sequence: TGTGCCAGCAGCCCGGGTAGGACTGAAGCTTTCTTT. Protein sequence: CASSPGRTEAFF.

As concerns this clonotype: One end of the junction is discordant with germline, which a read error may explain. The chain carries TRBV4-1 and TRBJ2-5; D is unclear. Germline V gene data show CDR1 as MGHRA and CDR2 as YSYEKL. CDR3 length: 15 amino acids. CDR3 amino acids: CASSQDSWQQGTQYF. DNA of the CDR3: TGCGCCAGCAGCCAAGATTCGTGGCAGCAAGGGACCCAGTACTTC.

The rearrangement joins TRBV6-5 to TRBJ1-1; D is undetermined. CDR1 and CDR2 (germline): MNHEY, SVGAGI. Trimming took off 2 bases at V and 4 bases at J, with 20 bases between the two ends. The CDR3 runs to 17 residues. CDR3 amino acids: CASSYTGFSGVGTEAFF. CDR3 sequence (DNA): TGTGCCAGCAGTTACACGGGGTTCTCCGGGGTAGGCACTGAAGCTTTCTTT.

This clonotype was seen ten or more times. The chain couples TRBV3-1 to TRBJ2-7, with TRBD1 as a possible D gene (6 bases). The CDR3 extends over 17 amino acids. Trimming removed 1 base from V and 3 bases from J, with 19 bases in between. Germline V gives CDR1 LGHDT, CDR2 YNNKEL (reference sequence). The CDR3 bases are TGTGCCAGCAGCCAAGGCCTGGGTCCAGGGGTCTTCTACGAGCAGTACTTC. The encoded protein is CASSQGLGPGVFYEQYF.

This clonotype was seen repeatedly, ten times or more. This chain connects TRBV6-2 or TRBV6-3 to TRBJ1-5; 7 nucleotides align to TRBD1. Germline lookup yields CDR1 MNHEY and CDR2 SVGEGT. The CDR3 loop spans 12 amino acids. With V trimmed by 8 bases and J by 2 bases, 0 bases remained unmatched. This chain's CDR3 is CASGTGNQPQHF. CDR3 nucleotides: TGTGCCAGCGGGACAGGCAATCAGCCCCAGCATTTT.

V gene TRBV12-3 or TRBV12-4 combines with J gene TRBJ2-2, with TRBD2 identical over 12 bases. This CDR3 is built from 16 residues. The J segment lost 4 bases and the V segment lost 0 bases, leaving 0 bases of the junction unmatched. The CDR3 spells CASSLAGLAGTGELFF. DNA of the CDR3: TGTGCCAGCAGTTTAGCGGGACTAGCGGGCACCGGGGAGCTGTTTTTT.

This clonotype was observed many times. The genes are TRBV7-3 and TRBJ2-7, with 9 positions matching TRBD1. The J segment lost 6 bases and the V segment lost 5 bases, leaving 5 bases of the junction unmatched. Germline V gene sequence: CDR1 SGHTA, CDR2 FQGTGA. The CDR3 spans 13 residues. This CDR3 is CASSKTGGAEQYF. CDR3 nucleotides: TGTGCCAGCAGCAAAACAGGGGGCGCCGAGCAGTACTTC.

This clonotype has a count of ten or more. The chain has TRBV11-2 and TRBJ2-5, with D possibly TRBD2 on 5 matching bases. Per germline, CDR1 SGHAT and CDR2 FQNNGV. CDR3 length equals 12 residues. Between the trimmed V and J ends, which lost 7 bases and 2 bases, there was a span of 8 bases. DNA for the CDR3: TGTGCCAGCAACCGGGATCAAGAGACCCAGTACTTC. Its translation is CASNRDQETQYF.

This clonotype was observed at least ten times. CDR3 in DNA: TGTGCCAGCTCATCCGGGACACCGACCTACGAGCAGTACTTC. Its protein is CASSSGTPTYEQYF. V gene TRBV18 combines with J gene TRBJ2-7, with a weak D call TRBD1 (6 bases). The CDR3 runs 14 residues. Germline V gene sequence: CDR1 KGHSH, CDR2 LQKENI. V gave up 5 bases and J gave up 2 bases, with 13 bases separating them.

J is TRBJ2-2 and V is TRBV12-3 or TRBV12-4, with 8 bases identical to TRBD2. The V gene end was trimmed by 6 bases and the J gene end by 8 bases; junction bases not matched to a gene: 11. The CDR3 sequence is 15 residues long. The CDR3 here is CASRPSGGTPGELFF. In DNA form, the CDR3 reads TGTGCCAGCAGGCCCAGCGGGGGAACACCGGGGGAGCTGTTTTTT.

The chain recombines TRBV12-3 or TRBV12-4 with TRBJ2-5; D is undetermined. Trimming stripped 5 bases from V and 5 bases from J, with 9 bases between. The CDR3 extends over 12 amino acids. This CDR3 is CASSNIRETQYF. CDR3 nucleotides: TGTGCCAGCAGTAACATCCGGGAGACCCAGTACTTC.